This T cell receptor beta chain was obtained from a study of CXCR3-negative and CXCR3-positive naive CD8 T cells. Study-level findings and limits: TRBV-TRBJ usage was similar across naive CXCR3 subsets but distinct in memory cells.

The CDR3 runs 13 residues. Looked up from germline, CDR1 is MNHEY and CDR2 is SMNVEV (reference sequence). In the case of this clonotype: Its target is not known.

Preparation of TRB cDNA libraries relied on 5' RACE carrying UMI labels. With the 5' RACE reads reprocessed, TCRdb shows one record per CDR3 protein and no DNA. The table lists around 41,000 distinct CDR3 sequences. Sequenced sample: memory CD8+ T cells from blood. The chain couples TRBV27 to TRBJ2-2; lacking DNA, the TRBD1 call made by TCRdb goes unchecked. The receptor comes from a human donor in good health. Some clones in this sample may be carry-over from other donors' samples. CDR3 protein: CASTKTGPGELFF.